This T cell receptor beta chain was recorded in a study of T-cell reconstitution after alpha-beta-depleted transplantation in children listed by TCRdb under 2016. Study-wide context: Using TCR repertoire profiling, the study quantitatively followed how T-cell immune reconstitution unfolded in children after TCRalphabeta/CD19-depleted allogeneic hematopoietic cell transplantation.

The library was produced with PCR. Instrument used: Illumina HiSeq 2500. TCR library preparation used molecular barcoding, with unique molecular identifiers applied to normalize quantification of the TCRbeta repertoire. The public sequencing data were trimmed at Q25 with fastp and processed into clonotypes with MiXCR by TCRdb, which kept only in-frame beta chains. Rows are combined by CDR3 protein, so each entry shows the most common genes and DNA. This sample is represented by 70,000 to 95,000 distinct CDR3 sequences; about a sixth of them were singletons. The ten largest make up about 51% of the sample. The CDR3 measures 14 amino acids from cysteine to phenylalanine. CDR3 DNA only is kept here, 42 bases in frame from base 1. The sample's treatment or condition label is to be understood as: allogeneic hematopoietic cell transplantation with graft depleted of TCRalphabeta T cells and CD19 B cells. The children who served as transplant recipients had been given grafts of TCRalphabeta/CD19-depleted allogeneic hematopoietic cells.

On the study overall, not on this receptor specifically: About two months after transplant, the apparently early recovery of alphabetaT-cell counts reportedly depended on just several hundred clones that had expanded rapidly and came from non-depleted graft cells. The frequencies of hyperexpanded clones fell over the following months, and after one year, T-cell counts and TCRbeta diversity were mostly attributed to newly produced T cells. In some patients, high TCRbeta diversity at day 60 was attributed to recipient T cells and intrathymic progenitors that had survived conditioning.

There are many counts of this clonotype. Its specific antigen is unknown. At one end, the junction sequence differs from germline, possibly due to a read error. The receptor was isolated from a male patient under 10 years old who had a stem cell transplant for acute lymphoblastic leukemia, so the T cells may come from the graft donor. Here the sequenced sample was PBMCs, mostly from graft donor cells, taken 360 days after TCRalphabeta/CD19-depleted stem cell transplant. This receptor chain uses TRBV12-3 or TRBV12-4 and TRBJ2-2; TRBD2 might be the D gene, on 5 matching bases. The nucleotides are TGTGCCAGCAGTCTAGCAAAGAACACCGGGGAGCTGTTTTTT. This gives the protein CASSLAKNTGELFF.